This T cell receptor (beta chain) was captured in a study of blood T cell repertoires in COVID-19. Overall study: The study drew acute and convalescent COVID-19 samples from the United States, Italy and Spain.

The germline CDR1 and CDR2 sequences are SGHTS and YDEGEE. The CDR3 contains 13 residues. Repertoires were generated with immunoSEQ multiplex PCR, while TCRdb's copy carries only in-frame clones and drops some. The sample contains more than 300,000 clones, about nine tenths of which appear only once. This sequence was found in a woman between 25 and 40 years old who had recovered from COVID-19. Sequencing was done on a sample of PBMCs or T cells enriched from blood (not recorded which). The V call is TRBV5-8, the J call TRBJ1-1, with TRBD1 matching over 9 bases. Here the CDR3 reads CGQGGQLNTEAFF. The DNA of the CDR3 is TGTGGACAGGGGGGACAACTGAACACTGAAGCTTTCTTT.